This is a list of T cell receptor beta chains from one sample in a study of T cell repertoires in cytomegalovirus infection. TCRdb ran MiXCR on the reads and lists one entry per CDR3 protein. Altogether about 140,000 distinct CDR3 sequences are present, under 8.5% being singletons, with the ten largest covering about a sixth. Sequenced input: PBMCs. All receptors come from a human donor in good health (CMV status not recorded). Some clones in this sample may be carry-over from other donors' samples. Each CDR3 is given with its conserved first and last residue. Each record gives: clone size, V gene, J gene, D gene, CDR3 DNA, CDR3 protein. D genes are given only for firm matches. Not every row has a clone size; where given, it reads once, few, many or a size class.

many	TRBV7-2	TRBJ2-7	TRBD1	TGTGCCAGCAGCTTAGTTCCGGGACAGGGAAACTACGAGCAGTACTTC	CASSLVPGQGNYEQYF
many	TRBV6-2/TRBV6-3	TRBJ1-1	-	TGTGCCACCCTTGGACGGGGAAACACTGAAGCTTTCTTT	CATLGRGNTEAFF
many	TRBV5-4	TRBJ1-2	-	TGTGCCAGCAGCGGAGGGTACTATGGCTACACCTTC	CASSGGYYGYTF
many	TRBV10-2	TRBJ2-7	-	TGCGCCAGCAGTGAGAGGCTCTCAGGTCCTTACGAGCAGTACTTC	CASSERLSGPYEQYF
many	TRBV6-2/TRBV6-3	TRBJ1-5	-	TGTGCCAGCCGGGACTCTAGCAATCAGCCCCAGCATTTT	CASRDSSNQPQHF
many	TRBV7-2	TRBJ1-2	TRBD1	TGTGCCAGCAGCACTCCTCGGGACAGGGCTTCCGGCTATGGCTACACCTTC	CASSTPRDRASGYGYTF
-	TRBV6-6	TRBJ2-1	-	TGTGCCAGCAGTCCCTCCTTTCTCGGGGGTGAGCAGTTCTTC	CASSPSFLGGEQFF
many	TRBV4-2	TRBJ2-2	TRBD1	TGTGCCAGCAGCGATAACAGGGGCTACACCGGGGAGCTGTTTTTT	CASSDNRGYTGELFF
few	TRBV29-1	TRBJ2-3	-	TGCAGCGGGAGTGACAGGTCGGGCGTCCAGGGTGAGCAGTATTTT	CSGSDRSGVQGEQYF
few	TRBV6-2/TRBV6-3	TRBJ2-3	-	TGTGCCAGCAGTTACGGTTGGGACTCTAGGAATACGCAGTATTTT	CASSYGWDSRNTQYF
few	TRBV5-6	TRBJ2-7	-	TGTGCCAGCAGCTTTTCGGGTAGCCCCTACGAGCAGTACTTC	CASSFSGSPYEQYF
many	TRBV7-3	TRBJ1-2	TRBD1	TGTGCCAGCAGCCCGACAACAGGGGACGGCTACACCTTC	CASSPTTGDGYTF
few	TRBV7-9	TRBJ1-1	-	TGTGCCAGCAGCTCCCGGCCGGGGGGGAACACTGAAGCTTTCTTT	CASSSRPGGNTEAFF
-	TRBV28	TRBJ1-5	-	TGTGCCAGCAGGCCACAGGGACACAATCAGCCCCAGCATTTT	CASRPQGHNQPQHF
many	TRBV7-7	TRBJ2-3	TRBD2	TGTGCTAGCAGGCCGGGACTAGCGGACACAGATACGCAGTATTTT	CASRPGLADTDTQYF
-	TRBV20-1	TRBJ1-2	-	TGCAGTGCTAGAGGGACCACCTCGAGGCCTAGTACCTTC	CSARGTTSRPSTF
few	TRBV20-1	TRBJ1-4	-	TGCAGTGGTCAGCGGGCCTTTAATGAAAAACTGTTTTTT	CSGQRAFNEKLFF
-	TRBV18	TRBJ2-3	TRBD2	TGTGCCAGCTCACCATCGGCGGGGGGCGGCACAGATACGCAGTATTTT	CASSPSAGGGTDTQYF
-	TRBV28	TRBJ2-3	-	TGTGCCAGCAGTTTAGGAGGGCACCCGTATACGCAGTATTTT	CASSLGGHPYTQYF
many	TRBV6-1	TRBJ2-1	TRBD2	TGTGCCACTTTACCGCGGGGGGACTACAATGAGCAGTTCTTC	CATLPRGDYNEQFF
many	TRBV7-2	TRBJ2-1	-	TGTGCCAGCAGCTTAGGCGAGCGAAATGGGCAGTTCTTC	CASSLGERNGQFF
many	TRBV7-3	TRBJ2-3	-	TGTGCCAGCAGCTTAAACCGGGGATCAGATACGCAGTATTTT	CASSLNRGSDTQYF
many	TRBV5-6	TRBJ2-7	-	TGTGCCAGCAGCGAAAGGACAGTCTCCTACGAGCAGTACTTC	CASSERTVSYEQYF
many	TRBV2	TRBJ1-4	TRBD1	TGTGCCACCAGCAAGGAGGCCCCAGGGGGCATTACTGAAAAACTGTTTTTT	CATSKEAPGGITEKLFF
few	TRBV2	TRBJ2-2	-	TGTGCCAGCAGTGAAAAGGTTGCCACCGGGGAGCTGTTTTTT	CASSEKVATGELFF
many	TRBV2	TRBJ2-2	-	TGTGCCAGCCAGACCCCCCTAGGACCAAACACCGGGGAGCTGTTTTTT	CASQTPLGPNTGELFF
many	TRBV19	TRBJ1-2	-	TGTGCCAGTAGTACGATGGGGGATAACAGAAGTGGCTACACCTTC	CASSTMGDNRSGYTF
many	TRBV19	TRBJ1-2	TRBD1	TGTGCCAGTATCCCCTGGGGGACAGGGGGTTCTGGGGAGCCTTCAAGGATGAGAAAGTATGGCTACACCTTC	CASIPWGTGGSGEPSRMRKYGYTF
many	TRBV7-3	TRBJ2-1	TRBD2	TGTGCCAGCAGCACCTCTAGCGGGCCCTACAATGAGCAGTTCTTC	CASSTSSGPYNEQFF
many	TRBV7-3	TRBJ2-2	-	TGTGCCAGCAGCATACAGGGAGGGGGCACCGGGGAGCTGTTTTTT	CASSIQGGGTGELFF
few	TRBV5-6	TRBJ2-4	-	TGTGCCAGCAGCTTCGGCAGGAACATTCAGTACTTC	CASSFGRNIQYF
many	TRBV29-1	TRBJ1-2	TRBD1	TGCAGCGGTGGGACAGCCAACTATGGCTACACCTTC	CSGGTANYGYTF
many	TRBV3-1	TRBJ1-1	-	TGTGCCAGCAGCCAAGGAAGGGTGAACACTGAAGCTTTCTTT	CASSQGRVNTEAFF
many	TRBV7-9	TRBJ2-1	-	TGTGCCAGCAGCTTAGTTTCGGGGGGCGTTTACAATGAGCAGTTCTTC	CASSLVSGGVYNEQFF
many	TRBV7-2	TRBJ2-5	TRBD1	TGTGCCAGCAGCTTAGGGGTGACAGGGGGTCAAGAGACCCAGTACTTC	CASSLGVTGGQETQYF
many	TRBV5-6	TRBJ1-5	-	TGTGCCAGCAGCTTGGGACCGGGAACTAATCAGCCCCAGCATTTT	CASSLGPGTNQPQHF
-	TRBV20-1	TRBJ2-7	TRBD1	TGCAGTGCCACAGGGGGAGATGCCTACGGGCAGTACTTC	CSATGGDAYGQYF
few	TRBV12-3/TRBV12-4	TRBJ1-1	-	TGTGCCAGCAGTTCGTACAGGGCGAACACTGAAGCTTTCTTT	CASSSYRANTEAFF
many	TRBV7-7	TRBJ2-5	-	TGTGCTAGCAGCCGGGGACTTCAAGAGACCCAGTACTTC	CASSRGLQETQYF
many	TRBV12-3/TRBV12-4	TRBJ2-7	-	TGTGCCAGCAGCCAGGCTCCCTACGAGCAGTACTTC	CASSQAPYEQYF
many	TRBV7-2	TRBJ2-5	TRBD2	TGTGCCAGCAGACCAGTGGCTAGCGGGGGGGAGACCCAGTACTTC	CASRPVASGGETQYF
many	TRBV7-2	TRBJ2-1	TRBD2	TGTGCCAGCAGCTTAAGCAGGGCTAGCGGGGGGTCCAATGAGCAGTTCTTC	CASSLSRASGGSNEQFF
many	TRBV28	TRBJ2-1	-	TGTGCCAGCAGTGGGGTGCGCGAGAGTCGGTTCTTC	CASSGVRESRFF
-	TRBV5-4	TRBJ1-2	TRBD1	TGTGCCAGCAGCTTCAGGGGGCAAGATGGCTACACCTTC	CASSFRGQDGYTF
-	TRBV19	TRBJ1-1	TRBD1	TGTGCCAGTATACCTCGGACAGGGGATACCACTGAAGCTTTCTTT	CASIPRTGDTTEAFF
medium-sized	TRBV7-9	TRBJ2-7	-	TGTGCCAGCAACCTACAGGAATCCTACGAGCAGTACTTC	CASNLQESYEQYF
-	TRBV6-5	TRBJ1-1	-	TGTGCCAGCAGGCCGGGGACCCTGGGTGAAGCTTTCTTT	CASRPGTLGEAFF
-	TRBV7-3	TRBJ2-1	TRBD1	TGTGCCAGCAGCCGGTTGGACAGGGGTAAAGATGAGCAGTTCTTC	CASSRLDRGKDEQFF
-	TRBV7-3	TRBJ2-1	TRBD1	TGTGCCAGCAGCTGGGGACAGGCCTCTGGGAATGAGCAGTTCTTC	CASSWGQASGNEQFF
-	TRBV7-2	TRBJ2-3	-	TGTGCCAGCAGCCCACAGATCCCAGATACGCAGTATTTT	CASSPQIPDTQYF
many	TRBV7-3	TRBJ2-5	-	TGTGCCAGCAGCCCCCAGCGCCGGGGAGAGACCCAGTACTTC	CASSPQRRGETQYF
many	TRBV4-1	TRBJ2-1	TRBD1	TGCGCCAGCAGCGACCCGGGACAGGGTCCCTACAATGAGCAGTTCTTC	CASSDPGQGPYNEQFF
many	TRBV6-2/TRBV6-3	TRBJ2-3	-	TGTGCCAGCCGTTCGAAGGGCAGGGGCCGAGATACGCAGTATTTT	CASRSKGRGRDTQYF
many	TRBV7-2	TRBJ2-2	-	TGTGCCAGCAGCTTAGAAGGATACACCGGGGAGCTGTTTTTT	CASSLEGYTGELFF
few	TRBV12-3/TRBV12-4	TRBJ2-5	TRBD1	TGTGCCAGCAGTTCTGGGGACAGCCCAGCCCAAGAGACCCAGTACTTC	CASSSGDSPAQETQYF
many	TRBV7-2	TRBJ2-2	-	TGTGCCAGCAGATCCGCCTCGGGCGGGGAGCTGTTTTTT	CASRSASGGELFF
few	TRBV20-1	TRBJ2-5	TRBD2	TGCAGTGCTAGAGACCCTAGCGGGGGACACCAAGAGACCCAGTACTTC	CSARDPSGGHQETQYF